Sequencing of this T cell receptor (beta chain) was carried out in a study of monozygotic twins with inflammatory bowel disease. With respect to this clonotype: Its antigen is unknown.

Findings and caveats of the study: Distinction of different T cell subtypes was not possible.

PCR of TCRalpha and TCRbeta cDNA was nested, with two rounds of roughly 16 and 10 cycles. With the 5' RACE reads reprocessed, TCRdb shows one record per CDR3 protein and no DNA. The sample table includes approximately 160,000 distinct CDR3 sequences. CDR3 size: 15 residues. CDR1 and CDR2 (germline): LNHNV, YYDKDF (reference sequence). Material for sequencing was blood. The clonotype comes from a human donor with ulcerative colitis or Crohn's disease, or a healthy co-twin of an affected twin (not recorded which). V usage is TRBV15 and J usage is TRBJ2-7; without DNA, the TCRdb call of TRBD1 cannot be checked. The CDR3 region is CATSRDPLRPYEQYF.